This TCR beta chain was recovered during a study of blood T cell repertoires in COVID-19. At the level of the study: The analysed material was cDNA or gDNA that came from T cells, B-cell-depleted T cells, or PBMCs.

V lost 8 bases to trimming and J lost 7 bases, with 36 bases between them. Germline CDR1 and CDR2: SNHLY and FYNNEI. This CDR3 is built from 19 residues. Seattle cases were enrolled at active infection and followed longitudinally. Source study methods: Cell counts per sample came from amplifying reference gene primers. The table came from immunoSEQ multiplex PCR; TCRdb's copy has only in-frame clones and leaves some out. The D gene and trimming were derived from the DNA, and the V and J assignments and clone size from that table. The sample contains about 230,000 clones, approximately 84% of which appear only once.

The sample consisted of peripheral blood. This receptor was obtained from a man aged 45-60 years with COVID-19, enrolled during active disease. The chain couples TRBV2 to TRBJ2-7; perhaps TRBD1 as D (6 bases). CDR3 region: CASYRDNVGPTGTLPEQYF. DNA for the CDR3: TGTGCCAGCTACCGGGACAACGTAGGTCCTACGGGCACCTTGCCGGAGCAGTACTTC.